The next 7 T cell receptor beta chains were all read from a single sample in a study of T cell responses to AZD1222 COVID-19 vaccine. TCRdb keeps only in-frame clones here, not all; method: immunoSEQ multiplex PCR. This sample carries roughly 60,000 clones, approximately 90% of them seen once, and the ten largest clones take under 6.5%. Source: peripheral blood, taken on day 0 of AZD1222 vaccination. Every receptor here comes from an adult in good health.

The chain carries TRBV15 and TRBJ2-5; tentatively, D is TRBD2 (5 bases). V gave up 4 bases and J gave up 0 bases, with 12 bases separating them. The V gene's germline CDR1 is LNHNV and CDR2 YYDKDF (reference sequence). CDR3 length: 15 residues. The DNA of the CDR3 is TGTGCCACCAGCAAAGACTACGGGCACCAAGAGACCCAGTACTTC. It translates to CATSKDYGHQETQYF.

CDR3 DNA sequence: TGCGCCAGCAGCTTGGCCCAGAACAGCCAAGAGACCCAGTACTTC. This translates into CASSLAQNSQETQYF. This rearrangement joins TRBV5-1 to TRBJ2-5; D is unclear. The germline gives CDR1 SGHRS, CDR2 YFSETQ. The CDR3 loop spans 15 amino acids. V lost 0 bases to trimming and J lost 1 base, with 10 bases between them.

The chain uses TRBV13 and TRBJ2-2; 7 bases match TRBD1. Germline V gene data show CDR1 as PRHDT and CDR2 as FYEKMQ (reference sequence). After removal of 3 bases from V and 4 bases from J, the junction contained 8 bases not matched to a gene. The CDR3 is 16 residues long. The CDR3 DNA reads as TGTGCCAGCAGCTTCGATACAGGGGACGGCACCGGGGAGCTGTTTTTT. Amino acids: CASSFDTGDGTGELFF.

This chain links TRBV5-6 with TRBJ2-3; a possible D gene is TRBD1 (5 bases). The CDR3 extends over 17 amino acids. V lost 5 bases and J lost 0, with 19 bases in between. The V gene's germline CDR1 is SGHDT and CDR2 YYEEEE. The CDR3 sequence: CASSPPFNRFSTDTQYF. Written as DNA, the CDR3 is TGTGCCAGCAGTCCGCCTTTTAACAGGTTCAGCACAGATACGCAGTATTTT. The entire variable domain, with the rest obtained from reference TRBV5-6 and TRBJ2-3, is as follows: DAGVTQSPTHLIKTRGQQVTLRCSPKSGHDTVSWYQQALGQGPQFIFQYYEEEERQRGNFPDRFSGHQFPNYSSELNVNALLLGDSALYLCASSPPFNRFSTDTQYFGPGTRLTVL.

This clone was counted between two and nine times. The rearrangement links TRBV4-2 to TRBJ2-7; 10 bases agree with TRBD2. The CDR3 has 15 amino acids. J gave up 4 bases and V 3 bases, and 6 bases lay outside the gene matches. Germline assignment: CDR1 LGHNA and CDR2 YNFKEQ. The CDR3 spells CASSQDTSGVYEQYF. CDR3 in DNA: TGTGCCAGCAGCCAGGACACTAGCGGGGTTTACGAGCAGTACTTC.

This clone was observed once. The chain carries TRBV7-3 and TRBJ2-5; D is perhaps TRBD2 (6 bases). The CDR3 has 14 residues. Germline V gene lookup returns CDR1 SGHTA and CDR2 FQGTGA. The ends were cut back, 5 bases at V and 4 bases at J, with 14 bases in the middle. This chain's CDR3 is CASSRGGRGETQYF. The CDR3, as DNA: TGTGCCAGCAGCCGCGGAGGGCGCGGAGAGACCCAGTACTTC.

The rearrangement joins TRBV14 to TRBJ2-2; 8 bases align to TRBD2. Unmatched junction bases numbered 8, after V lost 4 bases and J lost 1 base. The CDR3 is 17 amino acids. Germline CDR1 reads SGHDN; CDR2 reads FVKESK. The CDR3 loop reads CASSRGVSGVNTGELFF. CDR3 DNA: TGTGCCAGCAGCCGGGGCGTTAGCGGGGTGAACACCGGGGAGCTGTTTTTT.